This TCR beta chain comes out of a study of monozygotic twins with inflammatory bowel disease. Notes on the study in general: Data gave no support to a single strong signal or clonotype associated with IBD.

No DNA is given; TCRdb re-called the 5' RACE reads and lists each CDR3 protein once. The listing contains over 150,000 distinct CDR3 sequences. On this clonotype: Antigen unknown.

The CDR3 is made up of 15 amino acids. The V gene's germline CDR1 is MDHEN and CDR2 SYDVKM. The chain combines TRBV28 with TRBJ2-1; without DNA, the TCRdb call of TRBD2 cannot be checked. Sequences were obtained from blood. The clonotype was recovered from a human donor with ulcerative colitis or Crohn's disease, or a healthy co-twin of an affected twin (not recorded which). CDR3 amino acids: CATSSPGTSPNEQFF.